This TCR beta chain was identified in a study of blood T cell repertoires in COVID-19. Sequenced by immunoSEQ multiplex PCR; TCRdb stores in-frame clones only, minus some. The sample has 200,000 to 250,000 clones, approximately 83% seen once; the top ten hold roughly 7.4%. Sequencing was carried out using peripheral blood. The TCR sequence derives from a woman between 45 and 60 years old with acute or convalescent COVID-19.

CDR3 nucleotide sequence: TGTGCCAGCAGCCTCAGGGCAGATACGCAGTATTTT. It translates to CASSLRADTQYF. The chain joins TRBV12-3 or TRBV12-4 to TRBJ2-3; tentatively, D is TRBD1 (5 bases). The CDR3 length is 12 residues. Trimming took 6 bases from V and 4 from J, leaving 8 bases between them.